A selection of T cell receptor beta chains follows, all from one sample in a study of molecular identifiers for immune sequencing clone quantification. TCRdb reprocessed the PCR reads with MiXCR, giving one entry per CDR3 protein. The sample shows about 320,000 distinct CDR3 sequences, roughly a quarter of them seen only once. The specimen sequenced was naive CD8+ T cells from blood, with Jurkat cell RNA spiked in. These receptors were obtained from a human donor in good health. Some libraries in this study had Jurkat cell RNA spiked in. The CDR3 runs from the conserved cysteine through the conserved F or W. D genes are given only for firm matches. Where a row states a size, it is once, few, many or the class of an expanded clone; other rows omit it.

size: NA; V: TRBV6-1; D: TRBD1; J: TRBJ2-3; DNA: TGTGCCAGCAGATCGGGACAGGGGATGGGGGGGACAGATACGCAGTATTTT; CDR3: CASRSGQGMGGTDTQYF
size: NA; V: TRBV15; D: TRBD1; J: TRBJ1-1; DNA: TGTGCCACCAGCGGGGACAGGGGGGTAAGCACTGAAGCTTTCTTT; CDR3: CATSGDRGVSTEAFF
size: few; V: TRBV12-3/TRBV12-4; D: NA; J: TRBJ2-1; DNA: TGTGCCAGCAGTTCGGAGTCCCTCACCCTCCATGAGCAGTTCTTC; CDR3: CASSSESLTLHEQFF
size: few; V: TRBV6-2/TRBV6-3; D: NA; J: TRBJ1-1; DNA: TGTGCCTGCGTGCCCCTTGGCGTCACTGAAGCTTTCTTT; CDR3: CACVPLGVTEAFF
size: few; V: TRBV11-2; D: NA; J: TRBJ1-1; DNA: TGTGCCAGCAGCTCTGCCGGGTCCTGGGACGCTGAAGCTTTCTTT; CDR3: CASSSAGSWDAEAFF
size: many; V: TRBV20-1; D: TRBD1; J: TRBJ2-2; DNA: TGCAGTGCTAGAGATTGGGGACAGGTGAACACCGGGGAGCTGTTTTTT; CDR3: CSARDWGQVNTGELFF
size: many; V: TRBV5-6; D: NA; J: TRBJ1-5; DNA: TGTGCCAGCAGCTCCGGGACCGGGCCCCAGCATTTT; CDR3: CASSSGTGPQHF
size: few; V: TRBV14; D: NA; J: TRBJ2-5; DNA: TGTGCCAGCAGCCAAGCATCGGGGGCGGGCCAAGAGACCCAGTACTTC; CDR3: CASSQASGAGQETQYF
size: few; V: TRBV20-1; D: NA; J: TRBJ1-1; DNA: TGCAGTGCTAAAAAGAGAATGAACACTGAAGCTTTCTTT; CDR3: CSAKKRMNTEAFF
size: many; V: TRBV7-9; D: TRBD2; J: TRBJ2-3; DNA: TGTGCCAGCAGCTTAGGAGCGGGAGGGCGAGATACGCAGTATTTT; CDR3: CASSLGAGGRDTQYF
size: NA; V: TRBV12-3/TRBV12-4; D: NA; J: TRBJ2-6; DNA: TGTGCCAGCAGTTTATCGGCAGTCGTTGTTGGTGGGGCCAACGTCCTGACTTTC; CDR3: CASSLSAVVVGGANVLTF
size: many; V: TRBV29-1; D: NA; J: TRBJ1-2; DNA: TGCAGCGGTACTGGGACGGACTATGGCTACACCTTC; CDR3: CSGTGTDYGYTF
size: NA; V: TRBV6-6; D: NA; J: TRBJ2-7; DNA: TGTGCCAGCAGTTATGGCAGGGGATTGTACGAGCAGTACTTC; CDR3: CASSYGRGLYEQYF
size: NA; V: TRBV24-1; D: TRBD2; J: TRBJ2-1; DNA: TGTGCCACCATTGATTCGCTAGCGGCCGTCTACAATGAGCAGTTCTTC; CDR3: CATIDSLAAVYNEQFF
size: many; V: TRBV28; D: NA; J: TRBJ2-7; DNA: TGTGCCAGCAGTTCCCCGGGTTTTGAGCAGTACTTC; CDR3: CASSSPGFEQYF
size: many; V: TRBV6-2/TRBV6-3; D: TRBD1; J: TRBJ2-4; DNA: TGTGCCAGCAGTTTTGGGACAGACCAGTACTTC; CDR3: CASSFGTDQYF
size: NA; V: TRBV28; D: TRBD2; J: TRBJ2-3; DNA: TGTGCCAGCAGTTTATCTTGGACTAGCGGGACAAGCAGCGATACGCAGTATTTT; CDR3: CASSLSWTSGTSSDTQYF
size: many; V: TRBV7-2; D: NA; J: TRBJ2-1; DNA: TGTGCCAGCAGCTTAGTGGGCCAATACAATGAGCAGTTCTTC; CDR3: CASSLVGQYNEQFF
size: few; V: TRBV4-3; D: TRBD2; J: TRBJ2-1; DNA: TGCGCCAGCAGCCAAGATAGCGGGGTCAACAATGAGCAGTTCTTC; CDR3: CASSQDSGVNNEQFF
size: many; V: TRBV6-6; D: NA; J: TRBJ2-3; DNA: TGTGCCAGCAGTTACTACAGCACAGATACGCAGTATTTT; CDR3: CASSYYSTDTQYF
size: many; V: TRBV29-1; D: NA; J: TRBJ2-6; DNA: TGCAGCGTTGAAGATCCGCTTAGGTCTGGGGCCAACGTCCTGACTTTC; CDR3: CSVEDPLRSGANVLTF
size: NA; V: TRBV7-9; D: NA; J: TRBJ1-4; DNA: TGTGCCAGCAGCCATAGGGGATCTAATGAAAAACTGTTTTTT; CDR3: CASSHRGSNEKLFF
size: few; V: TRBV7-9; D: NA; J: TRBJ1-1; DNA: TGTGCCAGCAGCTTAGGAGGGGTCCTCTATTCCGCTTTCTTT; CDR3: CASSLGGVLYSAFF
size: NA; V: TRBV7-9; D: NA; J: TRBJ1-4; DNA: TGTGCCAGCACGCCAGAACTTCTCCATGAAAAACTGTTTTTT; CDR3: CASTPELLHEKLFF
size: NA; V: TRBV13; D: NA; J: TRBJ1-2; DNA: TGTGCCAGCAGCTTAAAGGCCTTTGGCTACACCTTC; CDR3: CASSLKAFGYTF
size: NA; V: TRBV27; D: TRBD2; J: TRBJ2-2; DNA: TGTGCCAGCAGCCTTCTGACTAGCAGGAGCACCGGGGAGCTGTTTTTT; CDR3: CASSLLTSRSTGELFF
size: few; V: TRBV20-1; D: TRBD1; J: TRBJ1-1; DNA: TGCAGTGCTCTTAGTCGGGACAGGAACACTGAAGCTTTCTTT; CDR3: CSALSRDRNTEAFF
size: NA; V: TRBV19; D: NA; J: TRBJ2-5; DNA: TGTGCCACCTCCGGCGGGTCGGTGGGAGAGACCCAGTACTTC; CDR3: CATSGGSVGETQYF
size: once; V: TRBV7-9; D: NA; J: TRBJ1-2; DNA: TGTGCCAGCAGCTCCCCAACAGGGCCATGGACTAACTATGGCTACGCCTTC; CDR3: CASSSPTGPWTNYGYAF
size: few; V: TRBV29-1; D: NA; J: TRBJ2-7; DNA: TGCAGCGTTGCGACTGATTTACAAGGCCACGAGCAGTACTTC; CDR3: CSVATDLQGHEQYF
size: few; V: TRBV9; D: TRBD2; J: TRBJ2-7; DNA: TGTGCCAGCAGCACCGGGACTAGCGTTTACGAGCAGTACTTC; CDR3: CASSTGTSVYEQYF
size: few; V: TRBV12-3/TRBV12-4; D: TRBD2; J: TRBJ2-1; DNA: TGTGCCAGCAGTTTTGGGGGGGGAACCTACAATGAGCAGTTCTTC; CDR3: CASSFGGGTYNEQFF
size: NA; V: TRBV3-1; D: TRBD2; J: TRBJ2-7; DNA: TGTGCCAGCAGCCCGGTAGCGGGAGGCCACCACGAGCAGTACTTC; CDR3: CASSPVAGGHHEQYF
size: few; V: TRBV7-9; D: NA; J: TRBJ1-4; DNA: TGTGCCAGCAGCCCCGGTCTCGGAGGAACTAATGAAAAACTGTTTTTT; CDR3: CASSPGLGGTNEKLFF
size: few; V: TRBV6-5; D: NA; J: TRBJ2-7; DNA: TGTGCCAGCAGCCCCCTTAGCGGCCCCTACGAGCAGTACTTC; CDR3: CASSPLSGPYEQYF
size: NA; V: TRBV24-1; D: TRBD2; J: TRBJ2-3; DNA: TGTGCCGCCGAGGGAGGGGCCGGAGGCGGCACAGATACGCAGTATTTT; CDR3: CAAEGGAGGGTDTQYF
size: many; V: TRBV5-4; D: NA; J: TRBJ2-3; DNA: TGTGCCAGCAGCTGGGGGCGGGCAGATACGCAGTATTTT; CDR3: CASSWGRADTQYF
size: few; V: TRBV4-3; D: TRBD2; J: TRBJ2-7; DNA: TGCGCCAGCAGCCAAGATCGTAGCGGGAGGTACTACGAGCAGTACTTC; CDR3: CASSQDRSGRYYEQYF